This TCR beta chain was documented in a study of cytomegalovirus exposure and HLA in healthy donors. For the study at large: Genetic ancestry analysis placed approximately 78% of the 400 or so donors that were genotyped in the Caucasian-associated cluster. Overall study results and limits: A later analysis showed HLA-associated TCR beta chains outstripping equally common others in clonal expansion.

Worth noting for this clone: Its antigen is unidentified.

Regarding donors, all were healthy bone marrow donors. Primers included in the PCR were 60 Vbeta and 13 Jbeta primers. In the authors' methods: The count from a later analysis was some 81 million unique TCR beta chains, about 9.9 million of them shared. Assay: immunoSEQ multiplex PCR; the TCRdb copy retains only in-frame clones and omits some. V, J and clone size reflect that table, while D and trimming were determined from the DNA. The repertoire table contains more than 40,000 clones. The CDR3 extends over 14 amino acids. With 10 bases removed from V and 5 bases from J, the gap between germline ends came to 20 bases. CDR1 is MNHEY, CDR2 SVGAGI, per germline.

The source of this sequence is a man in his forties in good health and CMV-seropositive. The sequenced material came from PBMCs. The V and J genes are TRBV6-5 and TRBJ2-5, with D possibly TRBD1 on 6 matching bases. CDR3 residues: CATKRGGVVETQYF. The CDR3 DNA is TGTGCCACCAAAAGAGGGGGAGTGGTCGAGACCCAGTACTTC.